The clone carrying this TCR beta chain showed up just once. The antigen is not known. This specimen comes from a study of cytomegalovirus exposure and HLA in healthy donors. Background on the study: An early data release held 75 million to 100 million unique TCRs from HLA-typed donors. The study, taken as a whole, reports: Fewer N-insertions (relative to the 666-donor mean) were reportedly seen in an Asian-associated ancestry cluster in a later analysis. The classifier, whose performance was assessed in both the original and validation cohorts, reportedly diagnosed cytomegalovirus status with high specificity and sensitivity.

The PCR used 60 Vbeta and 13 Jbeta primers. This table comes from immunoSEQ multiplex PCR, and its TCRdb copy is limited to in-frame clones, with some not included. The table has over 100,000 clones, roughly 67% seen once; the top ten hold roughly 8%. Germline V lookup: CDR1 KGHSY, CDR2 FQNENV. This CDR3 has 13 amino acids. Between the trimmed V and J ends, which lost 4 bases and 4 bases, there was a span of 10 bases. This sequence joins TRBV16 and TRBJ2-5, with a weak D call TRBD1 (5 bases). This sequence originates from a man aged 35 to 55 in good health and CMV-seronegative. Sequencing input: PBMCs. The DNA of the CDR3 is TGTGCCAGCAGCCTGGGGCTCCCAGAGACCCAGTACTTC. Amino acid sequence: CASSLGLPETQYF. Full variable domain (missing parts from reference TRBV16 and TRBJ2-5): GEEVAQTPKHLVRGEGQKAKLYCAPIKGHSYVFWYQQVLKNEFKFLISFQNENVFDETGMPKERFSAKCLPNSPCSLEIQATKLEDSAVYFCASSLGLPETQYFGPGTRLLVL.